Listed here are 18 T cell receptor beta chains from one sample, sequenced in a study of blood T cell repertoires in COVID-19. The table came from immunoSEQ multiplex PCR; TCRdb's copy has only in-frame clones and leaves some out. The table shows under 350,000 clones, with around 90% occurring only once. The specimen sequenced was PBMCs or T cells enriched from blood (not recorded which). These receptor sequences come from a middle-aged woman who had recovered from COVID-19.

This clone has only one observation. This chain joins TRBV27 and TRBJ1-1; D is unclear. This CDR3 is 13 amino acids long. Looked up from germline, CDR1 is MNHEY and CDR2 is SMNVEV (reference sequence). Between the trimmed V and J ends, which lost 6 bases and 9 bases, there was a span of 17 bases. Here the CDR3 DNA reads TGTGCCAGCAGCCAACGGTCTCCTCCCCAAGCTTTCTTT. This codes for CASSQRSPPQAFF.

The genes are TRBV29-1 and TRBJ1-2; a possible D gene is TRBD1 (5 bases). V shed 7 bases and J shed 7 bases, with 19 bases lying between them. Per germline, CDR1 SQVTM and CDR2 ANQGSEA. CDR3 length: 13 amino acids. CDR3 DNA: TGCAGCGGTGCCCTACAGGAGGGGTCTGGCTACACCTTC. It codes for CSGALQEGSGYTF.

Comment on this clone: Other DNA sequences in this sample translate to the same CDR3. The V gene is TRBV7-9, the J gene TRBJ2-6; perhaps TRBD2 as D (5 bases). This CDR3 has 15 amino acids. The germline gives CDR1 SEHNR, CDR2 FQNEAQ (reference sequence). Trimming took off 3 bases at V and 0 bases at J, with 6 bases between the two ends. For the CDR3, the DNA is TGTGCCAGCAGCTTGCGGGTCTCTGGGGCCAACGTCCTGACTTTC. Its translation is CASSLRVSGANVLTF.

The chain joins TRBV11-1 to TRBJ1-1; tentatively, D is TRBD1 (5 bases). Germline V lookup: CDR1 SGHAT, CDR2 FQDESV (reference sequence). Trimming took 7 bases from V and 3 from J, leaving 12 bases between them. The CDR3 spans 13 residues. CDR3 loop: CASNLGAYTEAFF. CDR3 nucleotides: TGTGCCAGCAACCTTGGGGCTTACACTGAAGCTTTCTTT.

The V call is TRBV5-1, the J call TRBJ1-6; TRBD1 agrees at 8 bases. CDR1 is SGHRS and CDR2 is YFSETQ in the germline V gene. V trimming: 3 bases; J trimming: 4 bases; junction bases outside the gene matches: 3. CDR3 length equals 15 residues. CDR3 in DNA: TGCGCCAGCAGCTCTGGACAGGGATATAATTCACCCCTCCACTTT. Its translation is CASSSGQGYNSPLHF.

The rearrangement uses TRBV7-9 and TRBJ2-7; D is unclear. V was pared by 1 base and J by 6 bases, with 10 bases between. CDR3 size: 13 residues. CDR1 and CDR2 (germline): SEHNR, FQNEAQ (reference sequence). The CDR3 reads CASSLEGVSEQYF. The CDR3 DNA sequence: TGTGCCAGCAGCTTAGAAGGAGTATCCGAGCAGTACTTC.

This clone was seen only a few times. The CDR3 is CASSVEIGDTGNTIYF. The CDR3 DNA reads as TGTGCCAGCAGCGTAGAGATAGGGGATACTGGAAACACCATATATTTT. The V gene is TRBV9, the J gene TRBJ1-3, with a possible D match to TRBD1 (5 bases). Germline-derived CDR1 and CDR2 are SGDLS and YYNGEE. The CDR3 is 16 residues long. V lost 0 bases and J lost 2, with 12 bases in between.

Note on this clone: The junction does not match germline at one end; this may be a read error. The rearrangement links TRBV7-7 to TRBJ2-5; 8 bases match TRBD2. This CDR3 has 14 residues. Germline CDR1 is SSHAT and CDR2 is FNYEAQ (reference sequence). The CDR3 region is CASSQSGRRETQYF. For the CDR3, the DNA is TGTGCTAGCAGCCAGAGCGGGAGAAGGGAGACCCAGTACTTC.

J is TRBJ2-2 and V is TRBV2, with D unclear. This CDR3 is 13 amino acids long. Germline V CDR1 and CDR2: SNHLY, FYNNEI. The V gene lost 5 bases and the J gene lost 1 base, with 5 bases spanning the gap. The CDR3 nucleotides read TGTGCCAGCAGTCGCAGGAACACCGGGGAGCTGTTTTTT. The encoded protein is CASSRRNTGELFF.

This clone showed up just once. The chain joins TRBV6-5 to TRBJ2-7; TRBD1 agrees at 9 bases. Germline loops: CDR1 MNHEY, CDR2 SVGAGI. The CDR3 has 15 amino acids. The V gene end was trimmed by 6 bases and the J gene end by 3 bases; junction bases not matched to a gene: 9. The CDR3 spells CASRSGQGADYEQYF. CDR3 coding DNA: TGTGCCAGCAGGTCGGGACAGGGCGCGGACTACGAGCAGTACTTC.

This rearrangement joins TRBV7-9 to TRBJ1-6; the D gene is possibly TRBD1 (5 bases). The CDR3 sequence is 15 residues long. Per the germline V gene, CDR1 is SEHNR and CDR2 is FQNEAQ (reference sequence). Trimming cost V 2 bases and J 7 bases, with 12 bases left between them. CDR3 sequence reads: CASSLLQGRNSPLHF. CDR3 sequence (DNA): TGTGCCAGCAGCTTACTTCAGGGCAGGAATTCACCCCTCCACTTT.

This rearrangement joins TRBV5-5 to TRBJ1-2, with D possibly matching TRBD1 (6 bases). The V gene lost 4 bases and the J gene lost 2 bases, with 12 bases spanning the gap. This CDR3 has 14 amino acids. Germline V gene data show CDR1 as SGHKS and CDR2 as YYEKEE (reference sequence). As DNA, the CDR3 is TGTGCCAGCAGCCTCCAACAGGGCAACTATGGCTACACCTTC. This translates into CASSLQQGNYGYTF.

The chain carries TRBV7-2 and TRBJ1-6, with TRBD1 as a possible D gene (5 bases). The germline V and J ends were trimmed by 2 bases and 7 bases, with 12 bases remaining between them. The germline V gene encodes CDR1 SGHTA and CDR2 FQGNSA. CDR3 length equals 15 residues. The chain's CDR3 is CASSLLPRANSPLHF. CDR3 nucleotides: TGTGCCAGCAGCTTACTCCCCAGGGCAAATTCACCCCTCCACTTT.

The chain recombines TRBV14 with TRBJ2-7, with TRBD1 identical over 9 bases. The CDR3 length is 16 residues. Germline assignment: CDR1 SGHDN and CDR2 FVKESK. V dropped 4 bases and J dropped 1; count of bases not matched to a gene: 8. The CDR3: CASSPLGGTGSYEQYF. The CDR3 DNA is TGTGCCAGCAGCCCTTTAGGTGGGACAGGGTCCTACGAGCAGTACTTC.

The J gene is TRBJ1-3, the V gene TRBV18; D ambiguous. The length of the CDR3 is 16 residues. Germline loops: CDR1 KGHSH, CDR2 LQKENI. Trimming cost V 1 base and J 6 bases, with 16 bases left between them. The CDR3 is CASSPRSGGEINTIYF. CDR3 sequence (DNA): TGTGCCAGCTCACCACGTTCGGGAGGTGAGATAAACACCATATATTTT.

V gene TRBV3-1 (or the pseudogene TRBV3-2) combines with J gene TRBJ2-6; D is perhaps TRBD2 (5 bases). The V gene lost 4 bases and the J gene lost 2 bases, with 15 bases spanning the gap. CDR3 size: 17 residues. Germline CDR1 LGHDT, CDR2 YNNKEL (reference sequence). CDR3 loop: CASSPGRGLTGANVLTF. CDR3 in DNA: TGTGCCAGCAGCCCAGGACGGGGATTGACTGGGGCCAACGTCCTGACTTTC.

This clone was seen many times. This chain joins TRBV2 and TRBJ1-1; TRBD1 is a possible D gene (6 bases). V was pared by 6 bases and J by 0 bases, with 11 bases between. The CDR3 runs to 14 residues. Looked up from germline, CDR1 is SNHLY and CDR2 is FYNNEI. The CDR3 region has the DNA TGTGCCAGCAGGAGGGGGTTAATGAACACTGAAGCTTTCTTT. Translated, it gives CASRRGLMNTEAFF.

V and J are TRBV6-6 and TRBJ1-2; D is unresolved. Looked up from germline, CDR1 is MNHNY and CDR2 is SVGAGI (reference sequence). The CDR3 consists of 12 residues. V was trimmed by 6 bases and J by 1 base, leaving 6 bases between them. CDR3 nucleotides: TGTGCCAGCAGGGGAGGTAACTATGGCTACACCTTC. Translation gives CASRGGNYGYTF.